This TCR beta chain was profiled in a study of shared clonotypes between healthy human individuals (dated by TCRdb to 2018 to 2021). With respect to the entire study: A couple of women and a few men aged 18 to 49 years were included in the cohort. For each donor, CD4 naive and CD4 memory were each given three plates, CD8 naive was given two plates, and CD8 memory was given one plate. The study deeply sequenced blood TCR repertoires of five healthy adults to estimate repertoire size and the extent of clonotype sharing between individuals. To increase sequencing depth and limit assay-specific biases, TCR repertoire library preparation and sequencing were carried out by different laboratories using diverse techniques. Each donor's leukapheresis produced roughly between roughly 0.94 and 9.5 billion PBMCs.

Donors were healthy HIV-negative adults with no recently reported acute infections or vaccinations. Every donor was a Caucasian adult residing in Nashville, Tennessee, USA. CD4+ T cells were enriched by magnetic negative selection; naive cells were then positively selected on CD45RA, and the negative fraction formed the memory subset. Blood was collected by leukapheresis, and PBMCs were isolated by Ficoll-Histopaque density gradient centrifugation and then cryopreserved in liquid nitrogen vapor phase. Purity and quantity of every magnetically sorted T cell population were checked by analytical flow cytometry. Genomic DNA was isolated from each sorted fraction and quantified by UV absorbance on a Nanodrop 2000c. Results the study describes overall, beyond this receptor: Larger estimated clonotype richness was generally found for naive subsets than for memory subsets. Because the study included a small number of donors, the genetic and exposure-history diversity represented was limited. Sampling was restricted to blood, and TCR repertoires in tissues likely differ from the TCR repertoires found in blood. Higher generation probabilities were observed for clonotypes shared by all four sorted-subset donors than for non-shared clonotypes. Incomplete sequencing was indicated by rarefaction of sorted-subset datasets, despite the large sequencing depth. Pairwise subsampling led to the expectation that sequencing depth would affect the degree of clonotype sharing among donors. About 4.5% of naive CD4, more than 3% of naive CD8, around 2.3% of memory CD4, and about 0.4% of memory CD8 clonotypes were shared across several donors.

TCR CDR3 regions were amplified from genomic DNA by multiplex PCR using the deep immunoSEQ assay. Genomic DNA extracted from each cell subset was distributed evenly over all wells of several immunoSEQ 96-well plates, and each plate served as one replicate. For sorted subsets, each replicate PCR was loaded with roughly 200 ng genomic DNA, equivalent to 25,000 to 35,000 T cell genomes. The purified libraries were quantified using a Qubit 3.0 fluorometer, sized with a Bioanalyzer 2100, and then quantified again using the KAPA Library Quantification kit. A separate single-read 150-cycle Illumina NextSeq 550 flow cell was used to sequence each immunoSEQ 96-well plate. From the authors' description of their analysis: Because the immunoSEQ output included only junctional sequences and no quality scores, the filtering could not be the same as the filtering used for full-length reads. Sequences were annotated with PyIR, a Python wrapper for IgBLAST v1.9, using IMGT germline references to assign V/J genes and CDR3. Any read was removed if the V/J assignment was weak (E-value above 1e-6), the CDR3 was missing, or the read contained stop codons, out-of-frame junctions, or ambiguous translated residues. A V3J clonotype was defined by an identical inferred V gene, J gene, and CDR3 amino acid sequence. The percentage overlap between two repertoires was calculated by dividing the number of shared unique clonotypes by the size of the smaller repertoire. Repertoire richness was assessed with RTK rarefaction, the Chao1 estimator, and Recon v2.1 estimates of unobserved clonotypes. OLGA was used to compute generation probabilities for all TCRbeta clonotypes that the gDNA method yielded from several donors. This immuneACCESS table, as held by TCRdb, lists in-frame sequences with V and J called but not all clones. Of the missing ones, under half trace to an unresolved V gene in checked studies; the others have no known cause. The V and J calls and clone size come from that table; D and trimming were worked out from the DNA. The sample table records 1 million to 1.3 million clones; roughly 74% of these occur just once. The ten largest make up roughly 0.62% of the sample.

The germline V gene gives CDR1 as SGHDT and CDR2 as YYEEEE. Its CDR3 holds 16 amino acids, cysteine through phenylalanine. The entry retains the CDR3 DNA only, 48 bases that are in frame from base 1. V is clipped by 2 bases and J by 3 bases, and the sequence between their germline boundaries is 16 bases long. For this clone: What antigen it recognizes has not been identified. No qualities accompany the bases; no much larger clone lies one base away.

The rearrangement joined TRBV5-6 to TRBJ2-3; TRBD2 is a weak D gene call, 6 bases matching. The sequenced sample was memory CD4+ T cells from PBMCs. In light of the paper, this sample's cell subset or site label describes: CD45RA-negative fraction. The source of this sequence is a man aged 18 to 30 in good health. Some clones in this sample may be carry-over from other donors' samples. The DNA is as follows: TGTGCCAGCAGCTTCTGGGTTCGCGGGGCTACAGATACGCAGTATTTT. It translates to CASSFWVRGATDTQYF.